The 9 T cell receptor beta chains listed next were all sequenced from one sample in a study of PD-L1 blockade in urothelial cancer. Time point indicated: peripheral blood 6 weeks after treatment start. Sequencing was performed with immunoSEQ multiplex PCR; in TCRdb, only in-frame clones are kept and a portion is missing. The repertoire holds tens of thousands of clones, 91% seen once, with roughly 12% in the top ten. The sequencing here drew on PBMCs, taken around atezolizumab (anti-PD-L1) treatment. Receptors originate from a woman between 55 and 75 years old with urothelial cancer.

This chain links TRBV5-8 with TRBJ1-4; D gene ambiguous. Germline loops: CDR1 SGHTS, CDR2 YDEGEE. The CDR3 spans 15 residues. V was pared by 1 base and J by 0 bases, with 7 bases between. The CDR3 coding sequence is TGTGCCAGCAGCTTGTTCGGGACAACTAATGAAAAACTGTTTTTT. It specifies CASSLFGTTNEKLFF.

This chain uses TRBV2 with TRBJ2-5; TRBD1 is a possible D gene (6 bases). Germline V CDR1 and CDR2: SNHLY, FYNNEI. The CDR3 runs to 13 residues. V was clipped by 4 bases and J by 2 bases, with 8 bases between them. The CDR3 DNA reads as TGTGCCAGCAGTGCTGGACAGCAAGAGACCCAGTACTTC. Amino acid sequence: CASSAGQQETQYF.

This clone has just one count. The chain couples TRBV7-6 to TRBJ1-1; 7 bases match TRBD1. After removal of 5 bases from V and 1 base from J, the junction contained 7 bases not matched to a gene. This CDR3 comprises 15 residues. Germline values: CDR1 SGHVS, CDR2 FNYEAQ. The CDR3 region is CASSNTGTENTEAFF. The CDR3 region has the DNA TGTGCCAGCAGCAACACCGGGACAGAGAACACTGAAGCTTTCTTT.

The CDR3 DNA reads as TGTGCCAGCAGCGCAGAGGTCCGAATCGGGGAGCTGTTTTTT. Translating gives CASSAEVRIGELFF. The rearrangement joins TRBV2 to TRBJ2-2; D gene unclear. Per the germline V gene, CDR1 is SNHLY and CDR2 is FYNNEI. Trimming took 6 bases from V and 7 from J, leaving 15 bases between them. The CDR3 is 14 residues long.

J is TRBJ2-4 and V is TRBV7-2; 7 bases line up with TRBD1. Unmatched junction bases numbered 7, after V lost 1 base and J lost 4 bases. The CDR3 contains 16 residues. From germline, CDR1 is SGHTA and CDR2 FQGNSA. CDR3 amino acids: CASSLGGQWPKNIQYF. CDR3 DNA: TGTGCCAGCAGCTTAGGGGGACAGTGGCCAAAAAACATTCAGTACTTC.

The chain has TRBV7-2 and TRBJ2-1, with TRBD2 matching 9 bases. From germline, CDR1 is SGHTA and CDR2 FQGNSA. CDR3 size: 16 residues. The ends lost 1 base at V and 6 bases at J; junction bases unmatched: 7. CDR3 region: CASSLVAGGRRNEQFF. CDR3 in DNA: TGTGCCAGCAGCTTAGTGGCGGGAGGGCGTCGCAATGAGCAGTTCTTC.

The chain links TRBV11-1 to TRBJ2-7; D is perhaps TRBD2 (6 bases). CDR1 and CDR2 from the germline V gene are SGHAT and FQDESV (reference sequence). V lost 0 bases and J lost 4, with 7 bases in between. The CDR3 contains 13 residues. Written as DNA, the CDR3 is TGTGCCAGCAGCTTAGCGGCGGGATACGAGCAGTACTTC. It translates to CASSLAAGYEQYF.

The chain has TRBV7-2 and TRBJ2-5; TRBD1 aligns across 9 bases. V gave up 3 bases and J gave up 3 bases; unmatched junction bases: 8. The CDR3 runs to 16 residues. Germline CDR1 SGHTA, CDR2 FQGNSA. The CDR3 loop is CASSFRTGALEETQYF. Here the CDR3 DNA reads TGTGCCAGCAGCTTTAGGACAGGGGCGCTGGAAGAGACCCAGTACTTC.

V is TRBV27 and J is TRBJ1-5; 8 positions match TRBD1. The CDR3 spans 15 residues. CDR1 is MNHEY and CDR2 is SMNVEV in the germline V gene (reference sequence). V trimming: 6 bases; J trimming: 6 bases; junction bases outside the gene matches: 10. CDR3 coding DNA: TGTGCCAGCAGGGGATTAGGACAGGGCCGTCAGCCCCAGCATTTT. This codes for CASRGLGQGRQPQHF.